This T cell receptor (beta chain) is from a study of metastatic and nonmetastatic thyroid tumors. This CDR3 is built from 16 residues. Trimming removed 4 bases from V and 5 bases from J; junction bases left unmatched: 7. CDR1 and CDR2 from the germline V gene are SGDLS and YYNGEE. Each patient went into thyroid surgery without having received any treatment. TCRdb re-clonotyped the PCR reads through MiXCR. The top ten hold approximately 40% of the sample, which has more than 6,000 clones, about 30% seen once. The sample was adjacent normal tissue. The receptor was isolated from a male donor with papillary thyroid cancer or a benign thyroid nodule (not recorded which). Some clones in this sample may be carry-over from other donors' samples. The genes are TRBV9 and TRBJ1-5; 12 nucleotides line up with TRBD1. CDR3 bases: TGTGCCAGCAGCAAAGGGGGACAGGGGGCTGATCAGCCCCAGCATTTT. Translation: CASSKGGQGADQPQHF.